This T cell receptor (beta chain) was retrieved from a study of shared clonotypes between healthy human individuals. Produced via immunoSEQ multiplex PCR; TCRdb's table is partial and in-frame only. The sample consists of around 1,100,000 clones, 70% to 80% of them appearing once. Notes on the study in general: Sequencing depth was predicted to influence how clonotypes are shared among donors.

A few counts support this clone. The antigen remains undetermined. CDR3 length equals 13 residues. The germline V gene encodes CDR1 SEHNR and CDR2 FQNEAQ (reference sequence). V lost 2 bases and J lost 6, with 8 bases in between. This TCR was recovered from a young man in good health. Some clones in this sample may be carry-over from other donors' samples. The chain couples TRBV7-9 to TRBJ1-5; unclear D gene. Sequencing was carried out using memory CD4+ T cells from PBMCs. Subset specified: CD45RA-negative fraction. The DNA for the CDR3 is TGTGCCAGCAGCTTACTAAGCGGTCAGCCCCAGCATTTT. This codes for CASSLLSGQPQHF.